Given below is one TCR beta chain in context. Its cognate antigen is unknown. This entry is derived from a study of post-analysis software for immune sequencing data. Study summary: The disease courses spanned relapsing-remitting, secondary progressive and progressive-relapsing forms of multiple sclerosis.

Per germline, CDR1 SGHRS and CDR2 YFSETQ. Trimming stripped 1 base from V and 5 bases from J, with 16 bases between. The CDR3 spans 16 residues. Study conclusions and caveats: Clustering by F measure revealed strong co-clustering among samples prepared together in one batch. There was significantly lower normalized Chao1 diversity in multiple sclerosis patients than in controls. Patients used five TRBV segments, including TRBV5-6, TRBV5-1 and TRBV20-1, more often than controls.

Included in the TCR beta cDNA libraries were unique molecular identifiers. T cells numbering about 1 to 10 million gave rise to some 500,000 cDNA molecules. In TCRdb, the PCR reads were re-called with MiXCR into one record per CDR3 protein. The data contain around 400,000 distinct CDR3 sequences, approximately 37% of them singletons. This chain links TRBV5-1 with TRBJ2-1; D assignment may be TRBD1 or TRBD2 (5 bases each). The receptor was derived from a girl aged 2 to 10 with multiple sclerosis. Sequenced sample: blood. The CDR3 DNA sequence: TGCGCCAGCAGCTTGTGGGTGGGGGACGATAACAATGAGCAGTTCTTC. Its protein is CASSLWVGDDNNEQFF.